The 7 T cell receptor beta chains listed next were all sequenced from one sample in a study of prognosis after radiotherapy for stage I lung cancer. Genomic DNA served as the source from which two-round multiplex PCR generated TCR beta CDR3 amplicons. Specific primers for each TRBV and TRBJ gene were what first-round PCR used. Using its own MiXCR run on the multiplex PCR reads, TCRdb lists one record per CDR3 protein. The sample holds fewer than 30,000 distinct CDR3 sequences, 35% to 55% seen once. This specimen consisted of PBMCs, obtained before or after stereotactic body radiation therapy (not recorded which). All receptors come from a donor aged 50 or older with non-small cell lung cancer.

This clonotype was detected a few times. This sequence joins TRBV3-1 and TRBJ2-3, with TRBD2 matching 9 bases. The V segment lost 3 bases and the J segment 1 base; nucleotides outside the gene matches: 8. This CDR3 contains 17 residues. Germline V gene data show CDR1 as LGHDT and CDR2 as YNNKEL (reference sequence). The CDR3 here is CASSQLVAGGGTDTQYF. CDR3 bases: TGTGCCAGCAGCCAGCTTGTGGCGGGAGGGGGCACAGATACGCAGTATTTT.

Of note for this clonotype: A much more abundant neighbour one base away suggests this may be a read error. J is TRBJ2-1 and V is TRBV2; unclear D gene. Germline V gene sequence: CDR1 SNHLY, CDR2 FYNNEI. CDR3 size: 13 residues. Trimming stripped 5 bases from V and 6 bases from J, with 11 bases between. CDR3 sequence (DNA): TGTGCCAGCAGTCGACTGGGCAGCAATGAGCAGTTCTTC. Its protein is CASSRLGSNEQFF. Together with reference TRBV2 and TRBJ2-1, the CDR3 gives the full variable domain: EPEVTQTPSHQVTQMGQEVILRCVPISNHLYFYWYRQILGQKVEFLVSFYNNEISEKSEIFDDQFSVERPDGSNFTLKIRSTKLEDSAMYFCASSRLGSNEQFFGPGTRLTVL.

There are many counts of this clonotype. This chain links TRBV7-2 with TRBJ2-2; D uncertain. Per the germline V gene, CDR1 is SGHTA and CDR2 is FQGNSA. The CDR3 loop spans 14 amino acids. Trimming pared 2 bases from V and 2 bases from J, leaving 6 bases between. The CDR3 region has the DNA TGTGCCAGCAGCTTACCGCTCAACACCGGGGAGCTGTTTTTT. It codes for CASSLPLNTGELFF.

This clonotype counts as medium-sized. The V call is TRBV28, the J call TRBJ1-1; tentatively, D is TRBD1 (6 bases). The CDR3 is 12 amino acids. The V gene lost 5 bases and the J gene lost 5 bases, with 9 bases spanning the gap. The germline V gene encodes CDR1 MDHEN and CDR2 SYDVKM. In DNA, the CDR3 is TGTGCCAGCAGTCAAGGGGGGACTGAAGCTTTCTTT. Its translation is CASSQGGTEAFF.

This clonotype was counted once. The chain links TRBV7-9 to TRBJ1-1, with D maybe TRBD1 (5 bases). Per the germline V gene, CDR1 is SEHNR and CDR2 is FQNEAQ (reference sequence). This CDR3 contains 15 residues. V was trimmed by 5 bases and J by 1 base, leaving 14 bases between them. CDR3 sequence reads: CASSESRQTNTEAFF. The CDR3 DNA sequence: TGTGCCAGCAGCGAATCGAGACAGACGAACACTGAAGCTTTCTTT.

With regard to this clonotype: A single base is all that separates this from a far larger clone, so a read error is likely. The chain is built from TRBV6-1 and TRBJ2-1; D gene uncertain. Judging by the DNA end, TRBJ2-7 fits better; the J call may be wrong. The CDR3 has 13 residues. The germline V gene has CDR1 MNHNS and CDR2 SASEGT. In DNA, the CDR3 is TGTGCCAGCAGTCCTCTGTTGGGCAATGAGCAGTACTTC. This gives the protein CASSPLLGNEQYF.

The chain has TRBV5-1 and TRBJ2-1; TRBD2 matches at 10 bases. The CDR3 totals 15 residues. Germline values: CDR1 SGHRS, CDR2 YFSETQ. Trimming cost V 4 bases and J 4 bases; bases outside gene matches: 5. CDR3 amino acids: CASSAGLAEYNEQFF. CDR3 bases: TGCGCCAGCAGCGCAGGACTAGCGGAATACAATGAGCAGTTCTTC.